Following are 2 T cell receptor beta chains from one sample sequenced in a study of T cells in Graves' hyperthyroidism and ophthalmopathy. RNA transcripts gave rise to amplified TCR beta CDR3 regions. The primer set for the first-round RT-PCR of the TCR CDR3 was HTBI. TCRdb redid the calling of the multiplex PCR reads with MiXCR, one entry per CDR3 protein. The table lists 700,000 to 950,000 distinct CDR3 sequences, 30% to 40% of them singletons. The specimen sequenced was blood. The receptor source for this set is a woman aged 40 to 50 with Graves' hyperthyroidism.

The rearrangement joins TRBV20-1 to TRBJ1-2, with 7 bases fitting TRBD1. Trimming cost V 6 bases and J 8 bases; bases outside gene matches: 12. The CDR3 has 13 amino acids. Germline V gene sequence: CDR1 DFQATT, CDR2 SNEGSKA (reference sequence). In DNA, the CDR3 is TGCAGTGCACTACTAGGGGGCAGGGAAGGCTACACCTTC. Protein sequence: CSALLGGREGYTF.

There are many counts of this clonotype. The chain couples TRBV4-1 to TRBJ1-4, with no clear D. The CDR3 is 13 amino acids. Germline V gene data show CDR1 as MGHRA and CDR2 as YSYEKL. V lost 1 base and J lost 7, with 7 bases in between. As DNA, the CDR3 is TGCGCCAGCAGCCAAGTCGAAGGTGAAAAACTGTTTTTT. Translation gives CASSQVEGEKLFF.